These 31 T cell receptor beta chains share one sample of origin, sequenced in a study of blood T cell repertoires in COVID-19. Data came from immunoSEQ multiplex PCR; TCRdb stores just in-frame clones and leaves some out. The sample holds around 200,000 clones, 80% to 90% seen once. Sequenced input: peripheral blood. Source of these receptors: a man between 50 and 59 years old with active or convalescent COVID-19.

This clone was seen a single time. The V gene is TRBV7-2, the J gene TRBJ2-1, with 9 bases matching TRBD2. V trimming: 5 bases; J trimming: 6 bases; junction bases outside the gene matches: 5. CDR3 length: 14 residues. Germline CDR1 and CDR2: SGHTA and FQGNSA. In nucleotides, the CDR3 is TGTGCCAGCAGCCCAGGACTAGCGAGCAATGAGCAGTTCTTC. It specifies CASSPGLASNEQFF.

The rearrangement uses TRBV19 and TRBJ2-7; 8 bases are a match to TRBD2. Trimming cost V 8 bases and J 0 bases; bases outside gene matches: 6. Germline V gives CDR1 LNHDA, CDR2 SQIVND (reference sequence). CDR3 length: 14 residues. The DNA of the CDR3 is TGTGCCAGTGCCGGACTAGCCAGCTCCTACGAGCAGTACTTC. It yields the protein CASAGLASSYEQYF.

The chain joins TRBV6-6 to TRBJ2-7, with TRBD1 as a possible D gene (6 bases). This CDR3 is 14 amino acids long. The germline V and J ends were trimmed by 6 bases and 1 base, with 13 bases remaining between them. In germline, CDR1 is MNHNY, CDR2 SVGAGI (reference sequence). CDR3 nucleotides: TGTGCCAGCAGGACAGGTCTACATTCCTACGAGCAGTACTTC. It encodes CASRTGLHSYEQYF.

V is TRBV21-1 and J is TRBJ1-5. TRBV21-1 corresponds to a pseudogene. The CDR3 totals 18 residues. The CDR3 reads CASSNPLKRVNSNQPQHF. Written as DNA, the CDR3 is TGTGCCAGCAGCAACCCTTTGAAGCGGGTCAATAGCAATCAGCCCCAGCATTTT.

The gene calls are TRBV5-1 and TRBJ2-2; 8 nucleotides match TRBD2. The CDR3 contains 18 residues. Looked up from germline, CDR1 is SGHRS and CDR2 is YFSETQ. J gave up 7 bases and V 7 bases, and 21 bases lay outside the gene matches. CDR3 bases: TGCGCCAGCCGGCCCTATCCTGTTGCGGGAGGTCGAAACGGGGAGCTGTTTTTT. It codes for CASRPYPVAGGRNGELFF.

The CDR3 DNA reads TGTGCCAGTAGTATACTACAGGGGGATAGAGGCACTGAAGCTTTCTTT. This codes for CASSILQGDRGTEAFF. J is TRBJ1-1 and V is TRBV19; 8 nucleotides agree with TRBD1. Looked up from germline, CDR1 is LNHDA and CDR2 is SQIVND (reference sequence). CDR3 size: 16 residues. The V segment lost 2 bases and the J segment 4 bases; nucleotides outside the gene matches: 9.

The table lists this clone with a few counts. V gene TRBV28 combines with J gene TRBJ1-1; D is unresolved. The CDR3 runs to 17 residues. V lost 0 bases, J lost 0 bases, and 14 bases lay in between. In germline, CDR1 is MDHEN, CDR2 SYDVKM. Here the CDR3 DNA reads TGTGCCAGCAGTTTATGGAGGGTAAAAAGGTTGAACACTGAAGCTTTCTTT. It yields the protein CASSLWRVKRLNTEAFF.

This chain joins TRBV5-1 and TRBJ1-2; TRBD1 matches at 9 bases. This CDR3 has 15 amino acids. Trimming at V came to 0 bases and at J to 3 bases, leaving 3 bases not matched to a gene. Germline CDR1 is SGHRS and CDR2 is YFSETQ. The CDR3 region is CASSLGTGVDYGYTF. DNA of the CDR3: TGCGCCAGCAGCTTGGGGACAGGGGTAGACTATGGCTACACCTTC. Drawing the rest from reference TRBV5-1 and TRBJ1-2, the complete variable domain is KAGVTQTPRYLIKTRGQQVTLSCSPISGHRSVSWYQQTPGQGLQFLFEYFSETQRNKGNFPGRFSGRQFSNSRSEMNVSTLELGDSALYLCASSLGTGVDYGYTFGSGTRLTVV.

V usage is TRBV12-3 or TRBV12-4 and J usage is TRBJ1-1; D might be TRBD1 (5 bases). Trimming removed 2 bases from V and 4 bases from J, with 8 bases in between. The length of the CDR3 is 13 residues. The CDR3 nucleotides are TGTGCCAGCAGTTTATCGGGGGGCACTGAAGCTTTCTTT. Translated, it gives CASSLSGGTEAFF.

This chain joins TRBV3-1 (or the pseudogene TRBV3-2) and TRBJ1-2, with D possibly being TRBD1 (5 bases). Germline CDR1 and CDR2: LGHDT and YNNKEL (reference sequence). The CDR3 is 14 residues long. The germline V and J ends were trimmed by 1 base and 4 bases, with 10 bases remaining between them. Here the CDR3 reads CASSQVTGPYGYTF. CDR3 DNA sequence: TGTGCCAGCAGCCAAGTTACAGGACCCTATGGCTACACCTTC.

This rearrangement joins TRBV23-1 to TRBJ2-1, with D possibly being TRBD2 (6 bases). TRBV23-1 counts as an open reading frame of uncertain function. The germline V and J ends were trimmed by 3 bases and 8 bases, with 23 bases remaining between them. The CDR3 covers 17 residues. Here the CDR3 reads CASSHPGGTAGRHEQFF. Written as DNA, the CDR3 is TGCGCCAGCAGTCACCCCGGCGGAACGGCAGGGAGGCATGAGCAGTTCTTC.

This clone appeared a single time. The sample holds other DNA sequences that translate to the same CDR3. The chain links TRBV18 to TRBJ1-5, with 7 bases fitting TRBD1. The CDR3 is 14 amino acids. Germline V gene sequence: CDR1 KGHSH, CDR2 LQKENI. The V gene end was trimmed by 3 bases and the J gene end by 2 bases; junction bases not matched to a gene: 1. CDR3 DNA: TGTGCCAGCTCACCTGGGACAGGCAATCAGCCCCAGCATTTT. It translates to CASSPGTGNQPQHF.

The chain combines TRBV7-9 with TRBJ2-2; a possible D gene is TRBD2 (6 bases). The CDR3 length is 13 residues. Germline CDR1 reads SEHNR; CDR2 reads FQNEAQ (reference sequence). The V end lost 1 base, the J end lost 14 bases, and 14 bases lay between the germline ends. Here the CDR3 DNA reads TGTGCCAGCAGCTTAGATACGGGACTTAGACTGTTTTTT. The encoded protein is CASSLDTGLRLFF.

V and J are TRBV18 and TRBJ1-1; 7 positions agree with TRBD1. Germline CDR1 is KGHSH and CDR2 is LQKENI. Unmatched junction bases numbered 2, after V lost 1 base and J lost 3 bases. This CDR3 is 14 amino acids long. The CDR3 sequence: CASSPLGTDTEAFF. DNA for the CDR3: TGTGCCAGCTCACCACTAGGGACAGACACTGAAGCTTTCTTT.

The rearrangement uses TRBV5-6 and TRBJ2-3; unclear D gene. The CDR3 consists of 11 residues. Germline V gives CDR1 SGHDT, CDR2 YYEEEE. Trimming removed 4 bases from V and 2 bases from J, with 2 bases in between. The CDR3 spells CASSLTDTQYF. The DNA of the CDR3 is TGTGCCAGCAGCCTCACAGATACGCAGTATTTT.

The chain recombines TRBV5-4 with TRBJ2-3; no clear D. The V end lost 3 bases, the J end lost 6 bases, and 11 bases lay between the germline ends. The V gene's germline CDR1 is SGHNT and CDR2 YYREEE (reference sequence). The CDR3 consists of 13 residues. The CDR3: CASSSSPEDTQYF. CDR3 sequence (DNA): TGTGCCAGCAGCTCCAGCCCGGAGGATACGCAGTATTTT.

This clone was recorded a few times. The chain employs TRBV6-5 and TRBJ1-2; D remains unclear. In germline, CDR1 is MNHEY, CDR2 SVGAGI. This CDR3 spans 13 amino acids. Between the trimmed V and J ends, which lost 0 bases and 9 bases, there was a span of 11 bases. CDR3: CASSYSVRGSYTF. In nucleotides, the CDR3 is TGTGCCAGCAGTTACTCAGTACGAGGAAGCTACACCTTC.

This clone has just a few counts. J is TRBJ1-5 and V is TRBV7-8; TRBD1 agrees at 10 bases. Germline CDR1 and CDR2: SGHVS and FQNEAQ. Trimming at V came to 0 bases and at J to 6 bases, leaving 5 bases not matched to a gene. The CDR3 covers 16 residues. Here the CDR3 DNA reads TGTGCCAGCAGCTTAGCCGGGACAGGGGAGGGTCAGCCCCAGCATTTT. It translates to CASSLAGTGEGQPQHF.

The J gene is TRBJ1-2, the V gene TRBV6-5; weak D call: TRBD1 (5 bases). This CDR3 contains 14 residues. Trimming shortened V by 2 bases and J by 4 bases, and 11 bases separated the two germline ends. The germline gives CDR1 MNHEY, CDR2 SVGAGI. CDR3 protein: CASSYVGGLYGYTF. CDR3 coding DNA: TGTGCCAGCAGTTACGTTGGGGGACTCTATGGCTACACCTTC.

The chain carries TRBV5-1 and TRBJ1-1; D uncertain. The V and J ends lost 5 bases and 0 bases respectively, with 17 bases between them. The germline gives CDR1 SGHRS, CDR2 YFSETQ. The CDR3 runs 16 residues. Written as DNA, the CDR3 is TGCGCCAGCAGGCCGGGAGTCGCGCTATTGAACACTGAAGCTTTCTTT. It specifies CASRPGVALLNTEAFF.

This chain uses TRBV10-3 with TRBJ1-1; a weak D match, TRBD1 (6 bases). Per the germline V gene, CDR1 is ENHRY and CDR2 is SYGVKD. Trimming took off 2 bases at V and 2 bases at J, with 12 bases between the two ends. There are 15 residues in the CDR3. CDR3 bases: TGTGCCATCAGTGAGGACAGGAGTCAAAACACTGAAGCTTTCTTT. It is translated as CAISEDRSQNTEAFF.

This clone was seen only once. This chain connects TRBV19 to TRBJ1-2, with a weak D call TRBD1 (6 bases). The CDR3 spans 15 residues. CDR1 and CDR2 (germline): LNHDA, SQIVND (reference sequence). Trimming left V 7 bases short and J 8 bases short, with 23 bases between. The CDR3 sequence: CASITPGHQGEGYTF. The CDR3 DNA reads as TGTGCCAGTATTACCCCGGGACACCAAGGAGAAGGCTACACCTTC.

The rearrangement uses TRBV10-3 and TRBJ1-3, with D hard to call. Germline V CDR1 and CDR2: ENHRY, SYGVKD. Trimming removed 4 bases from V and 4 bases from J, with 14 bases in between. CDR3 length: 15 residues. This CDR3 reads CAISGAQSLGNTIYF. In DNA form, the CDR3 reads TGTGCCATCAGTGGGGCACAGAGTCTAGGAAACACCATATATTTT.

Notes on this clone: A read error may account for a junction end that differs from germline. The chain links TRBV27 to TRBJ2-1; D might be TRBD1 (6 bases). The CDR3 covers 15 residues. Germline CDR1 and CDR2: MNHEY and SMNVEV (reference sequence). The CDR3 coding sequence is TGTGCCAGCAATTTATTGGACAGTTCCTACAATGAGCAGTTCTTC. Translated, it gives CASNLLDSSYNEQFF.

The chain employs TRBV3-1 (or the pseudogene TRBV3-2) and TRBJ1-2; 7 bases are shared with TRBD1. Germline loops: CDR1 LGHDT, CDR2 YNNKEL (reference sequence). V was clipped by 1 base and J by 7 bases; unmatched bases: 3. The length of the CDR3 is 13 residues. The DNA for the CDR3 is TGTGCCAGCAGCCAAGGCGCAGGGGGTGGCTACACCTTC. It codes for CASSQGAGGGYTF.

This clone was recorded once. The J gene is TRBJ2-1, the V gene TRBV29-1; TRBD1 is a possible D gene (5 bases). Germline values: CDR1 SQVTM, CDR2 ANQGSEA. Trimming took off 1 base at V and 1 base at J, with 11 bases between the two ends. The CDR3 extends over 15 amino acids. The CDR3 region is CSVEGGAASYNEQFF. CDR3 nucleotide sequence: TGCAGCGTTGAAGGGGGCGCGGCGTCCTACAATGAGCAGTTCTTC.

The rearrangement uses TRBV7-3 and TRBJ2-3; no definite D call. From germline, CDR1 is SGHTA and CDR2 FQGTGA. This CDR3 comprises 14 residues. The V end was cut by 5 bases, the J end by 4 bases, with 13 bases between. DNA of the CDR3: TGTGCCAGCAGCCCCGGTACGCAGGCAGATACGCAGTATTTT. As protein: CASSPGTQADTQYF.

V gene TRBV27 combines with J gene TRBJ1-4; D might be TRBD1 (6 bases). The germline CDR1 and CDR2 sequences are MNHEY and SMNVEV (reference sequence). V was shortened by 5 bases and J by 0 bases, with 13 bases between the two germline ends. This CDR3 comprises 16 residues. The CDR3, as DNA: TGTGCCAGCAGTCGCTTCTACAGGGCAACTAATGAAAAACTGTTTTTT. Encoded protein: CASSRFYRATNEKLFF.

This chain uses TRBV6-1 with TRBJ1-5; 9 bases align to TRBD1. V trimming: 3 bases; J trimming: 5 bases; junction bases outside the gene matches: 5. The CDR3 runs 15 residues. Germline-derived CDR1 and CDR2 are MNHNS and SASEGT. The CDR3 DNA sequence: TGTGCCAGCAGTGAGGGACAGGGTAGAGATCAGCCCCAGCATTTT. Amino acids: CASSEGQGRDQPQHF.

This chain connects TRBV9 to TRBJ2-5; 8 positions match TRBD1. The V gene's germline CDR1 is SGDLS and CDR2 YYNGEE. The CDR3 sequence is 14 residues long. With V trimmed by 4 bases and J by 5 bases, 7 bases remained unmatched. The CDR3 is CASSTQGAGETQYF. CDR3 sequence (DNA): TGTGCCAGCAGCACCCAGGGGGCCGGGGAGACCCAGTACTTC.

V and J are TRBV5-1 and TRBJ1-4; 9 bases match TRBD1. The V and J ends lost 2 bases and 8 bases, in that order; junction bases with no gene match: 10. CDR3 length equals 16 residues. CDR1 is SGHRS and CDR2 is YFSETQ in the germline V gene. CDR3 nucleotides: TGCGCCAGCAGCTTATCCGGGACAGGGCTACAGGAAAAACTGTTTTTT. It is translated as CASSLSGTGLQEKLFF.